Listed below are T cell receptor beta chains from one sample, sequenced in a study of blood T cell repertoires in COVID-19. The protocol was immunoSEQ multiplex PCR, while the TCRdb copy is restricted to in-frame clones and leaves out a portion. The sample records around 250,000 clones, about four fifths being singletons. The sample comprised peripheral blood. Receptor source: a man aged 40-50 years with active or convalescent COVID-19. Both conserved end residues are part of each CDR3. Fields, in order: clone size, D gene, V gene, J gene, CDR3 protein, CDR3 DNA. D genes are given only for firm matches. Clone size is shown for a subset of rows, as once, few, many or a class of expanded clone.

>NA|TRBD1|TRBV12-5|TRBJ1-4
CASGRTGTNEKLFF
TGTGCTAGTGGTCGGACAGGGACTAATGAAAAACTGTTTTTT
>NA|TRBD2|TRBV11-2|TRBJ2-1
CASLAGRAGGAYNEQFF
TGTGCCAGCCTTGCCGGACGGGCGGGAGGCGCCTACAATGAGCAGTTCTTC
>NA|NA|TRBV28|TRBJ1-1
CASGAGTRTEAFF
TGTGCCAGCGGCGCGGGGACCCGAACTGAAGCTTTCTTT
>NA|NA|TRBV5-1|TRBJ2-7
CASCLGGRGRAYEQYF
TGCGCCAGCTGCTTGGGCGGGCGGGGGCGGGCCTACGAGCAGTACTTC
>few|NA|TRBV5-5|TRBJ2-2
CASSQVEVSTGELFF
TGTGCCAGCAGCCAAGTTGAGGTCTCCACCGGGGAGCTGTTTTTT
>NA|NA|TRBV25-1|TRBJ2-1
CASSESEAASYNEQFF
TGTGCCAGCAGTGAAAGTGAGGCCGCTTCCTACAATGAGCAGTTCTTC
>NA|NA|TRBV5-1|TRBJ1-2
CASSLGQVGDGGYTF
TGCGCCAGCAGCTTGGGGCAGGTCGGTGATGGTGGCTACACCTTC
>once|NA|TRBV5-4|TRBJ2-2
CASNPGLGLAGELFF
TGTGCCAGCAACCCGGGACTTGGCTTGGCCGGGGAGCTGTTTTTT
>NA|NA|TRBV19|TRBJ2-1
CASSIDRSYNEQFF
TGTGCCAGTAGTATCGACAGGTCCTACAATGAGCAGTTCTTC
>once|TRBD2|TRBV5-4|TRBJ2-1
CASSLFGTSRADEQFF
TGTGCCAGCAGCTTGTTTGGGACTAGCCGGGCTGATGAGCAGTTCTTC
>NA|TRBD1|TRBV5-1|TRBJ2-7
CASSSTTGEDEQYF
TGCGCCAGCAGCTCGACGACAGGGGAGGACGAGCAGTACTTC
>NA|NA|TRBV6-5|TRBJ2-2
CASNRGGTGELFF
TGTGCCAGCAACAGGGGGGGTACCGGGGAGCTGTTTTTT
>few|NA|TRBV7-2|TRBJ2-1
CASSPYGGRAFF
TGTGCCAGCAGCCCCTATGGGGGCAGGGCGTTCTTC
>NA|NA|TRBV12-3/TRBV12-4|TRBJ2-5
CASNLDREETQYF
TGTGCCAGCAACCTCGACAGAGAAGAGACCCAGTACTTC
>NA|NA|TRBV11-2|TRBJ2-2
CASSLEVMAANTGELFF
TGTGCCAGCAGCTTAGAGGTCATGGCAGCGAACACCGGGGAGCTGTTTTTT
>many|TRBD2|TRBV7-9|TRBJ2-2
CASGTSGGIAGELFF
TGTGCCAGCGGGACTAGCGGGGGGATTGCCGGGGAGCTGTTTTTT
>NA|NA|TRBV19|TRBJ1-5
CASSIDRGGGQPQHF
TGTGCCAGTAGTATAGACAGGGGCGGTGGCCAGCCCCAGCATTTT
>NA|TRBD1|TRBV30|TRBJ1-1
CAWDTGGGTEAFF
TGTGCCTGGGATACAGGGGGGGGAACTGAAGCTTTCTTT
>few|NA|TRBV2|TRBJ2-5
CASSEPGRAQYF
TGTGCCAGCAGTGAACCCGGCAGGGCGCAGTACTTC
>NA|TRBD1|TRBV15|TRBJ1-2
CATSSIQGAQGYTF
TGTGCCACCAGCAGTATACAGGGGGCGCAGGGCTACACCTTC
>once|TRBD1|TRBV6-5|TRBJ2-2
CASGTGDTGELFF
TGTGCCAGCGGGACAGGGGACACCGGGGAGCTGTTTTTT
>NA|NA|TRBV2|TRBJ2-5
CASSQRGGTQYF
TGTGCCAGCAGTCAGCGCGGGGGCACCCAGTACTTC
>NA|TRBD2|TRBV6-5|TRBJ2-1
CASRSSSGGALEQFF
TGTGCCAGCAGATCGTCTAGCGGGGGGGCCCTTGAGCAGTTCTTC
>NA|NA|TRBV27|TRBJ1-1
CASRAGQIDTEAFF
TGTGCCAGCAGGGCAGGCCAGATAGACACTGAAGCTTTCTTT
>NA|NA|TRBV5-6|TRBJ1-6
CASSPLGARSLHF
TGTGCCAGCAGCCCGCTAGGGGCGCGATCCCTCCACTTT
>NA|NA|TRBV4-2|TRBJ2-3
CASSLLGGGLADTQYF
TGTGCCAGCAGCCTACTGGGGGGGGGCTTGGCAGATACGCAGTATTTT
>NA|NA|TRBV2|TRBJ1-6
CASVGSGGNSPLHF
TGTGCCAGCGTGGGGTCCGGAGGTAATTCACCCCTCCACTTT
>NA|NA|TRBV2|TRBJ1-1
CASRFEGGTEAFF
TGTGCCAGCAGGTTTGAGGGTGGCACTGAAGCTTTCTTT
>NA|NA|TRBV19|TRBJ1-1
CASSLKRAEAFF
TGTGCCAGTAGCCTCAAGAGGGCTGAAGCTTTCTTT
>NA|NA|TRBV11-2|TRBJ2-1
CASSWTEYNEQFF
TGTGCCAGCAGTTGGACAGAGTACAATGAGCAGTTCTTC
>NA|TRBD2|TRBV5-1|TRBJ2-1
CASSLGLAEDNEQFF
TGCGCCAGCAGCCTGGGACTAGCGGAGGACAATGAGCAGTTCTTC
>NA|TRBD1|TRBV6-5|TRBJ1-1
CASSYEGANTEAFF
TGTGCCAGCAGTTATGAGGGGGCAAACACTGAAGCTTTCTTT
>NA|NA|TRBV19|TRBJ2-7
CASTSGTGSYEQYF
TGTGCCAGTACCTCCGGGACTGGCTCCTACGAGCAGTACTTC
>once|TRBD1|TRBV4-1|TRBJ1-5
CASSHHGWTGGTNSNQPQHF
TGCGCCAGCAGCCATCACGGATGGACAGGGGGCACGAATAGCAATCAGCCCCAGCATTTT
>NA|NA|TRBV5-8|TRBJ2-7
CASRLSRVSYEQYF
TGTGCCAGCAGGCTCAGCAGGGTTTCCTACGAGCAGTACTTC
>NA|TRBD1|TRBV16|TRBJ2-7
CASSQVMGSLPGQGGHEQYF
TGTGCCAGCAGCCAAGTAATGGGATCCCTCCCGGGACAGGGGGGCCACGAGCAGTACTTC
>few|NA|TRBV4-1|TRBJ1-2
CASSQVAGGGHNYGYTF
TGCGCCAGCAGCCAAGTTGCGGGCGGAGGTCATAACTATGGCTACACCTTC
>NA|NA|TRBV27|TRBJ1-6
CASGAGAYNSPLHF
TGTGCCAGTGGGGCAGGGGCCTATAATTCACCCCTCCACTTT
>NA|TRBD1|TRBV5-1|TRBJ1-1
CASSPGTGRTEAFF
TGCGCCAGCAGCCCAGGGACAGGGAGGACTGAAGCTTTCTTT
>NA|TRBD2|TRBV6-1|TRBJ2-3
CASSELAGGPGSTDTQYF
TGTGCCAGCAGTGAACTAGCGGGAGGGCCGGGCAGCACAGATACGCAGTATTTT
>NA|TRBD2|TRBV6-5|TRBJ2-7
CASSSLTSGTYEQYF
TGTGCCAGCAGTTCGCTGACTAGCGGAACATACGAGCAGTACTTC
>NA|NA|TRBV24-1|TRBJ2-1
CATSDTGTRAYNEQFF
TGTGCCACCAGTGATACCGGGACACGGGCCTACAATGAGCAGTTCTTC
>NA|TRBD2|TRBV19|TRBJ2-2
CASRPSGNLKTGELFF
TGTGCCAGTAGGCCTAGCGGGAACCTGAAAACCGGGGAGCTGTTTTTT
>once|NA|TRBV25-1|TRBJ2-1
CASSEATGSGVNEQFF
TGTGCCAGCAGTGAGGCGACAGGGTCGGGGGTGAATGAGCAGTTCTTC
>NA|TRBD1|TRBV18|TRBJ2-7
CASSPQDRYEQYF
TGTGCCAGCTCACCACAGGACAGGTACGAGCAGTACTTC
>many|NA|TRBV4-3|TRBJ1-6
CASSRDLVGTYNSPLHF
TGCGCCAGCAGCCGAGATTTGGTTGGCACCTATAATTCACCCCTCCACTTT
>NA|NA|TRBV4-1|TRBJ1-4
CASSQDAVGSVAGRKLFF
TGCGCCAGCAGCCAAGATGCCGTCGGGAGTGTAGCCGGTCGGAAACTGTTTTTT
>NA|TRBD1|TRBV19|TRBJ2-2
CASSIQGVMNTGELFF
TGTGCCAGTAGTATACAGGGGGTTATGAACACCGGGGAGCTGTTTTTT
>NA|TRBD1|TRBV29-1|TRBJ1-2
CSGGGTSYGYTF
TGCAGCGGAGGGGGCACTTCCTATGGCTACACCTTC
>NA|TRBD2|TRBV18|TRBJ2-7
CASSPPQAGESEQYF
TGTGCCAGCTCACCACCCCAGGCGGGAGAATCCGAGCAGTACTTC
>NA|TRBD2|TRBV6-1|TRBJ2-7
CASSVRLAGGVSYEQYF
TGTGCCAGCAGTGTTCGGCTAGCGGGGGGGGTCTCCTACGAGCAGTACTTC
>once|NA|TRBV30|TRBJ2-3
CAWSPLLTDTQYF
TGTGCCTGGAGCCCCCTTCTCACAGATACGCAGTATTTT
>NA|TRBD2|TRBV30|TRBJ2-3
CAWSQGLADTDTQYF
TGTGCATGGTCCCAAGGACTAGCGGACACAGATACGCAGTATTTT
>NA|NA|TRBV5-1|TRBJ2-1
CASSSVMSETYNEQFF
TGCGCCAGCAGCTCCGTTATGAGCGAGACTTACAATGAGCAGTTCTTC
>once|NA|TRBV16|TRBJ2-1
CASSQIFGDEQFF
TGTGCCAGCAGCCAAATCTTCGGGGATGAGCAGTTCTTC